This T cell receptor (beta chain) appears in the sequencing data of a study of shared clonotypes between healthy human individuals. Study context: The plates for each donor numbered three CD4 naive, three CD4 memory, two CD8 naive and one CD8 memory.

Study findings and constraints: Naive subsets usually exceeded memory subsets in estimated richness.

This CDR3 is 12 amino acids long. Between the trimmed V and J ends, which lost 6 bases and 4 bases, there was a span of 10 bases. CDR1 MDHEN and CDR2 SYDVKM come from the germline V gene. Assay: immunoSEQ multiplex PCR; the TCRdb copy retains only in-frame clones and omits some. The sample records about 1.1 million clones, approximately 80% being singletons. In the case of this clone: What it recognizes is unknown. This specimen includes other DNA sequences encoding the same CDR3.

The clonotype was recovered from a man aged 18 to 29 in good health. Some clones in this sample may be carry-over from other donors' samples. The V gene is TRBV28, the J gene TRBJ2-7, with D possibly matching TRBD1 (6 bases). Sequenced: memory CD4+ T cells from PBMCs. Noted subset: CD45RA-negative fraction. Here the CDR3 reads CASRLQGYEQYF. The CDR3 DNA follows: TGTGCCAGCAGACTCCAGGGGTACGAGCAGTACTTC.